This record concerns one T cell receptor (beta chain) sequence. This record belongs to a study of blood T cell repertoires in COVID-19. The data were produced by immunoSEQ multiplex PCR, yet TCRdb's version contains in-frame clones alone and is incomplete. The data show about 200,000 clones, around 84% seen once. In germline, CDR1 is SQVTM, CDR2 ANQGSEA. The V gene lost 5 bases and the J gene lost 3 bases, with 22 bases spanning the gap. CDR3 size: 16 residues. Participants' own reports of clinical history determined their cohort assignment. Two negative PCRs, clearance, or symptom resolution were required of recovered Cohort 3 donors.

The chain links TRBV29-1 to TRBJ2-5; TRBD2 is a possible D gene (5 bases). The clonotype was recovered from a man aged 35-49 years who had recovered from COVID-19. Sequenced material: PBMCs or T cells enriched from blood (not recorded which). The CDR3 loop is CSVLNFGGRFKETQYF. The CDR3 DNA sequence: TGCAGCGTTTTAAATTTCGGCGGGCGCTTCAAAGAGACCCAGTACTTC. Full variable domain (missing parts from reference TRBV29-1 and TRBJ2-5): SAVISQKPSRDICQRGTSLTIQCQVDSQVTMMFWYRQQPGQSLTLIATANQGSEATYESGFVIDKFPISRPNLTFSTLTVSNMSPEDSSIYLCSVLNFGGRFKETQYFGPGTRLLVL.